This TCR beta chain came from a study of radiation and T cells in renal cell carcinoma. Treatment here: 15 Gy SBRT to primary tumor, nephrectomy 4 weeks later. This renal cell carcinoma was of the clear cell type. In germline, CDR1 is SEHNR, CDR2 FQNEAQ (reference sequence). The CDR3 sequence is 15 residues long. V was pared by 5 bases and J by 1 base, with 12 bases between. This clone qualifies as medium-sized (0.01 to 0.1%). The data were produced by immunoSEQ multiplex PCR, yet TCRdb's version contains in-frame clones alone and is incomplete. This sample has under 20,000 clones, with approximately 62% found just once.

The TCR was taken from a woman aged 70-85 years with renal cell carcinoma. The J gene is TRBJ2-1, the V gene TRBV7-9; D is possibly TRBD1 (6 bases). Material: tumor tissue, obtained from a patient whose treatment included radiotherapy and nephrectomy. Here the CDR3 reads CASSPGTFSYNEQFF. CDR3 sequence (DNA): TGTGCCAGCAGCCCTGGGACATTTTCCTACAATGAGCAGTTCTTC.